Below, 21 T cell receptor beta chains from the same sample are listed, as sequenced in a study of human T cells and chemical hapten exposure. The time point here: pre-sensitization, week 0. Documented treatment: therapeutic diphenylcyclopropenone sensitization with weekly scalp DPC. Via MiXCR, TCRdb re-called the RACE reads, giving one row per CDR3 protein. The data show some 330,000 distinct CDR3 sequences, with approximately 5% seen just once and over 6.5% held by the top ten. Source: whole blood, taken in connection with sensitization to the hapten diphenylcyclopropenone (DPC). These receptors all come from a woman between 18 and 29 years old with alopecia areata. Some clones in this sample may be carry-over from other donors' samples.

The table lists this clonotype with a few counts. The DNA for the CDR3 is TGTGCCAGCAGAAAGGGGGCTTGGAACACTGAAGCTTTCTTT. Its translation: CASRKGAWNTEAFF. The V call is TRBV6-2 or TRBV6-3, the J call TRBJ1-1, with 7 bases fitting TRBD1. Germline CDR1 is MNHEY and CDR2 is SVGEGT. The CDR3 has 14 amino acids. V lost 6 bases, J lost 1 base, and 5 bases stayed unmatched.

The chain uses TRBV12-5 and TRBJ1-2; perhaps TRBD1 as D (5 bases). This CDR3 is 15 amino acids long. V was pared by 2 bases and J by 2 bases, with 12 bases between. CDR1 and CDR2 (germline): LGHNT, FRNRAP. The CDR3 sequence is CASGLTGQPNYGYTF. Written as DNA, the CDR3 is TGTGCTAGTGGTTTGACCGGACAACCCAACTATGGCTACACCTTC.

V and J are TRBV6-2 or TRBV6-3 and TRBJ1-4; weak D call: TRBD1 (5 bases). Trimming removed 6 bases from V and 5 bases from J, with 19 bases in between. The CDR3 extends over 16 amino acids. Germline V gene sequence: CDR1 MNHEY, CDR2 SVGEGT. CDR3 DNA sequence: TGTGCCAGCAGCTCCGGACGGGACGGCGCGAATGAAAAACTGTTTTTT. Translation gives CASSSGRDGANEKLFF.

This clonotype appeared a few times. This could be a read error, since a much larger clone is one nucleotide away. The J gene is TRBJ1-5, the V gene TRBV27; D gene uncertain. The CDR3 spans 14 residues. The V end was cut by 2 bases, the J end by 4 bases, with 9 bases between. Germline values: CDR1 MNHEY, CDR2 SMNVEV (reference sequence). The CDR3 DNA sequence: TGTGCCAGCAGTTTAACATGGGCGAATCAGCCCCAGCATTTT. Amino acid sequence: CASSLTWANQPQHF.

This clonotype was seen many times. The gene calls are TRBV6-5 and TRBJ1-5; D not certain. Germline values: CDR1 MNHEY, CDR2 SVGAGI. The CDR3 runs 15 residues. Trimming took off 5 bases at V and 4 bases at J, with 15 bases between the two ends. This CDR3 is CASSDGGGGNQPQHF. Written as DNA, the CDR3 is TGTGCCAGCAGTGACGGCGGAGGAGGAAATCAGCCCCAGCATTTT.

This clonotype was seen a few times. This chain uses TRBV4-3 with TRBJ2-7; D is unclear. The CDR3 is 12 residues long. The germline V gene has CDR1 LGHNA and CDR2 YSLEER. V lost 0 bases, J lost 5 bases, and 5 bases lay in between. The CDR3 DNA is TGCGCCAGCAGCCAAGATCACGACGAGCAGTACTTC. It encodes CASSQDHDEQYF.

This clonotype was seen many times. The V call is TRBV6-5, the J call TRBJ2-7; TRBD1 matches 10 bases. Germline V gives CDR1 MNHEY, CDR2 SVGAGI. CDR3 length: 14 residues. V was pared by 1 base and J by 6 bases, with 3 bases of the junction left unmatched. The CDR3 region is CASSYWDRGGEQYF. The CDR3 DNA sequence: TGTGCCAGCAGTTACTGGGACAGGGGTGGCGAGCAGTACTTC.

This clonotype was counted between two and nine times. This chain links TRBV29-1 with TRBJ1-1; D is ambiguous. The CDR3 is 13 residues long. Germline CDR1 reads SQVTM; CDR2 reads ANQGSEA. Trimming stripped 4 bases from V and 1 base from J, with 10 bases between. CDR3 loop: CSVVNGPNTEAFF. CDR3 coding DNA: TGCAGCGTTGTTAACGGCCCGAACACTGAAGCTTTCTTT. The whole variable domain, remainder taken from reference TRBV29-1 and TRBJ1-1, is SAVISQKPSRDICQRGTSLTIQCQVDSQVTMMFWYRQQPGQSLTLIATANQGSEATYESGFVIDKFPISRPNLTFSTLTVSNMSPEDSSIYLCSVVNGPNTEAFFGQGTRLTVV.

The chain joins TRBV12-3 or TRBV12-4 to TRBJ2-1; tentative D call: TRBD1 (6 bases). The CDR3 has 13 residues. With 10 bases removed from V and 3 bases from J, the gap between germline ends came to 13 bases. The CDR3 loop is CAMMDSHYNEQFF. Written as DNA, the CDR3 is TGTGCCATGATGGACAGCCACTACAATGAGCAGTTCTTC.

This clonotype came up a few times. The chain recombines TRBV5-5 with TRBJ1-5; D might be TRBD1 (5 bases). Trimming removed 1 base from V and 4 bases from J, with 12 bases in between. This CDR3 region has 15 residues. Germline V CDR1 and CDR2: SGHKS, YYEKEE (reference sequence). The CDR3 reads CASSLNRLGNQPQHF. The CDR3 region has the DNA TGTGCCAGCAGCTTGAACAGGCTAGGGAATCAGCCCCAGCATTTT.

Ten or more counts support this clonotype. The J gene is TRBJ2-1, the V gene TRBV4-3, with TRBD1 matching over 8 bases. Unmatched junction bases numbered 7, after V lost 0 bases and J lost 15 bases. This CDR3 has 13 amino acids. The germline V gene encodes CDR1 LGHNA and CDR2 YSLEER. This CDR3 reads CASSQETGVGRFF. In DNA form, the CDR3 reads TGCGCCAGCAGCCAAGAGACAGGGGTCGGGCGGTTCTTC.

This clonotype occurred many times. J is TRBJ1-4 and V is TRBV12-3 or TRBV12-4; no reliable D call. Trimming cost V 2 bases and J 6 bases, with 16 bases left between them. This CDR3 spans 16 amino acids. CDR3 residues: CASSLSRTLTDEKLFF. The CDR3, as DNA: TGTGCCAGCAGTTTATCCCGGACCCTAACAGATGAAAAACTGTTTTTT.

This clonotype was seen more than once but under ten times. At one end, the junction sequence differs from germline, possibly due to a read error. The chain employs TRBV11-2 and TRBJ2-5, with 8 bases fitting TRBD2. CDR3 length: 13 amino acids. CDR1 and CDR2 from the germline V gene are SGHAT and FQNNGV. The CDR3: CAGSLAGLETQYF. As DNA, the CDR3 is TGTGCCGGCAGTTTAGCGGGGCTAGAGACCCAGTACTTC. The variable domain in full, with the rest retrieved from reference TRBV11-2 and TRBJ2-5, is EAGVAQSPRYKIIEKRQSVAFWCNPISGHATLYWYQQILGQGPKLLIQFQNNGVVDDSQLPKDRFSAERLKGVDSTLKIQPAKLEDSAVYLCAGSLAGLETQYFGPGTRLLVL.

The V gene is TRBV20-1, the J gene TRBJ2-1, with TRBD2 identical over 13 bases. CDR3 length: 17 residues. Trimming at V came to 6 bases and at J to 1 base, leaving 9 bases not matched to a gene. CDR1 DFQATT and CDR2 SNEGSKA come from the germline V gene (reference sequence). CDR3 in amino acids: CSASGLAGSGSYNEQFF. Here the CDR3 DNA reads TGCAGTGCCTCGGGACTAGCGGGGAGTGGATCCTACAATGAGCAGTTCTTC.

The V gene is TRBV2, the J gene TRBJ2-7; no reliable D call. V lost 1 base and J lost 7, with 8 bases in between. Germline CDR1 SNHLY, CDR2 FYNNEI. The CDR3 has 12 amino acids. CDR3 in DNA: TGTGCCAGCAGTGAAGGGAGTCATGAGCAGTACTTC. Protein: CASSEGSHEQYF.

This clonotype occurred many times. The chain carries TRBV15 and TRBJ1-5, with D possibly matching TRBD1 (6 bases). V lost 5 bases, J lost 0 bases, and 11 bases lay in between. In germline, CDR1 is LNHNV, CDR2 YYDKDF (reference sequence). The CDR3 length is 15 residues. The CDR3 DNA reads TGTGCCACCAGCCGAGGGGGGTATAGCAATCAGCCCCAGCATTTT. Protein: CATSRGGYSNQPQHF.

The sample holds many counts of this clonotype. The V gene is TRBV13, the J gene TRBJ2-7, with D unresolved. CDR1 is PRHDT and CDR2 is FYEKMQ in the germline V gene (reference sequence). CDR3 size: 11 residues. With 2 bases removed from V and 9 bases from J, the gap between germline ends came to 8 bases. CDR3 protein: CASSLYRPQYF. The CDR3 nucleotides read TGTGCCAGCAGCTTATATCGGCCGCAGTACTTC.

This clonotype was seen repeatedly, ten times or more. The chain employs TRBV11-2 and TRBJ2-3; TRBD2 matches 12 bases. V trimming: 3 bases; J trimming: 7 bases; junction bases outside the gene matches: 17. There are 19 residues in the CDR3. Per the germline V gene, CDR1 is SGHAT and CDR2 is FQNNGV. Here the CDR3 reads CASSFTPVLAGGPLNTQYF. Here the CDR3 DNA reads TGTGCCAGCAGCTTCACCCCCGTACTAGCGGGGGGACCTTTGAATACGCAGTATTTT.

The V gene is TRBV9, the J gene TRBJ2-1; 10 nucleotides line up with TRBD2. V lost 10 bases and J lost 7; bases outside the gene matches: 14. CDR3 length equals 15 residues. CDR1 is SGDLS and CDR2 is YYNGEE in the germline V gene. The CDR3: CAPSAASGGANEQFF. DNA of the CDR3: TGTGCCCCAAGCGCCGCGAGCGGGGGGGCTAATGAGCAGTTCTTC.

This clonotype occurred many times. V and J are TRBV10-3 and TRBJ1-5, with D perhaps matching TRBD1 (5 bases). The length of the CDR3 is 15 residues. Germline CDR1 and CDR2: ENHRY and SYGVKD. V was cut by 6 bases and J by 7 bases, with 19 bases left in between. In DNA form, the CDR3 reads TGTGCCATCAGCCTCTCTGGACTGGGGGACCAGCCCCAGCATTTT. Translating it yields CAISLSGLGDQPQHF.

This clonotype was seen ten or more times. The chain recombines TRBV6-1 with TRBJ1-1; D gene unclear. Trimming left V 11 bases short and J 1 base short, with 8 bases between. The germline V gene encodes CDR1 MNHNS and CDR2 SASEGT. This CDR3 is 11 amino acids long. CDR3 loop: CAGGRNTEAFF. The CDR3 DNA sequence: TGTGCCGGAGGACGGAACACTGAAGCTTTCTTT.